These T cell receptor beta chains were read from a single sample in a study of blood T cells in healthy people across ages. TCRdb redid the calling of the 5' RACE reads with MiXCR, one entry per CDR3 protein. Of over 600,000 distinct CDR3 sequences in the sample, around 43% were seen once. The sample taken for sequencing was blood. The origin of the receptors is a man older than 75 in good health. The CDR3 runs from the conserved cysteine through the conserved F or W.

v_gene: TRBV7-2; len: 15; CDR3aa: CASSLGRHSTDTQYF
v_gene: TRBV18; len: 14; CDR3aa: CASSPDSRSYEQYF
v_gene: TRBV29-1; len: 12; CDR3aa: CSVQALFDGYTF
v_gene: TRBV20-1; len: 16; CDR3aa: CSASQGLAGGGHEQFF
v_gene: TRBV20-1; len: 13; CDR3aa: CSARTSGSIEQYF
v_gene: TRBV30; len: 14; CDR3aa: CAWSVGQGTEKLFF
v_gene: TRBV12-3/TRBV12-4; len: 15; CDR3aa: CAGSFQTGMGETQYF
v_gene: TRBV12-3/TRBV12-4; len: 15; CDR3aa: CASSPGLPSGETQYF
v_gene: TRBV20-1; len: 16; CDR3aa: CSAPRTGGLKDEKLFF
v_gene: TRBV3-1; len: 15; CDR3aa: CASSQLAPSGDEQYF
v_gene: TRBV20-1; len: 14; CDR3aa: CSALQGGLTDTQYF
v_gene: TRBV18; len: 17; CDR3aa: CASSPQGSGSYTLEQYF
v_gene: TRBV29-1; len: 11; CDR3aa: CSVGGGIEAFF
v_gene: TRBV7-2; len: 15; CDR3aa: CASRGNRNMNTEAFF
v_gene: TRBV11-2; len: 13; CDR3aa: CASSTWGAYEQYF
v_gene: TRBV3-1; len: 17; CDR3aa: CASSLKVYSRRYNEQFF
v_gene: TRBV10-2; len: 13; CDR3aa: CASTSGGGYEQYF
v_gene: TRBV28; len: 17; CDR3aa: CASGTGGVGVSDTEAFF
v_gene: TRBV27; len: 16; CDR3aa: CASSPPGRGPNSPLHF
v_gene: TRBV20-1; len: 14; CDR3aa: CSAGRSMLNNEQYF
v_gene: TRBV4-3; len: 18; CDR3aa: CASSQVPDVGFTGSPLHF
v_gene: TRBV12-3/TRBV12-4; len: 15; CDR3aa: CASSLNLFPLNTQYF
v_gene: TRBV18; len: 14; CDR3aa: CASSPRTEVGGYTF
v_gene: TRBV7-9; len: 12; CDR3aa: CASSLLGDEAFF
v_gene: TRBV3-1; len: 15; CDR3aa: CASSRGRAGVYEQYF
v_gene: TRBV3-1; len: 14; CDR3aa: CASSRPGREETQYF
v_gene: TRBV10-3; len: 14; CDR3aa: CAISPGLDQETQYF